This passage covers 17 T cell receptor beta chains from one sample sequenced in a study of T cells after yellow fever vaccination. In TCRdb, the 5' RACE reads were re-called with MiXCR into one record per CDR3 protein. The sample holds a few hundred thousand distinct CDR3 sequences, approximately 13% seen once. The specimen comprised CD4+ T cells sorted from PBMCs, sampled 15 days after the yellow fever booster vaccination. These receptor sequences come from a young man who received the YFV17D yellow fever vaccine.

The chain links TRBV5-4 to TRBJ2-7; tentative D call: TRBD2 (5 bases). This CDR3 contains 15 residues. Trimming cost V 0 bases and J 2 bases, with 12 bases left between them. Germline V lookup: CDR1 SGHNT, CDR2 YYREEE (reference sequence). This chain's CDR3 is CASSLAGRGPYEQYF. CDR3 DNA: TGTGCCAGCAGCTTGGCGGGGAGAGGGCCCTACGAGCAGTACTTC.

V and J are TRBV5-5 and TRBJ1-6; D is unclear. The CDR3 loop spans 16 amino acids. V was shortened by 3 bases and J by 5 bases, with 15 bases between the two germline ends. The germline V gene has CDR1 SGHKS and CDR2 YYEKEE (reference sequence). The CDR3 sequence is CASSSLVGRNNSPLHF. In DNA form, the CDR3 reads TGTGCCAGCAGCTCTTTGGTAGGACGGAATAATTCACCCCTCCACTTT. Based on the CDR3 plus reference TRBV5-5 and TRBJ1-6, the full variable domain is DAGVTQSPTHLIKTRGQQVTLRCSPISGHKSVSWYQQVLGQGPQFIFQYYEKEERGRGNFPDRFSARQFPNYSSELNVNALLLGDSALYLCASSSLVGRNNSPLHFGNGTRLTVT.

About this clonotype: A read error may produce the germline difference seen at one junction end. The V call is TRBV3-1, the J call TRBJ1-2; D is unclear. Germline V gene sequence: CDR1 LGHDT, CDR2 YNNKEL (reference sequence). The CDR3 is 14 residues long. CDR3 sequence: CASSPRPSNYGCTF. DNA of the CDR3: TGTGCCAGCAGCCCGCGCCCATCTAACTATGGCTGCACCTTC. Complete variable domain (other parts from reference TRBV3-1 and TRBJ1-2): DTAVSQTPKYLVTQMGNDKSIKCEQNLGHDTMYWYKQDSKKFLKIMFSYNNKELIINETVPNRFSPKSPDKAHLNLHINSLELGDSAVYFCASSPRPSNYGCTFGSGTRLTVV.

CDR3: CASSVDRDYNSPLHF. For the CDR3, the DNA is TGCGCCAGCAGCGTGGACAGGGACTATAATTCACCCCTCCACTTT. The chain uses TRBV5-1 and TRBJ1-6, with 8 bases aligning to TRBD1. The ends lost 4 bases at V and 3 bases at J; junction bases unmatched: 3. The germline V gene has CDR1 SGHRS and CDR2 YFSETQ. This CDR3 comprises 15 residues.

The V call is TRBV5-8, the J call TRBJ2-3; 7 nucleotides line up with TRBD2. CDR1 and CDR2 from the germline V gene are SGHTS and YDEGEE. The CDR3 contains 15 residues. The ends lost 10 bases at V and 2 bases at J; junction bases unmatched: 13. The CDR3 coding sequence is TGTGCCGGTAGAGTATGGCGGGGGAACACAGATACGCAGTATTTT. This gives the protein CAGRVWRGNTDTQYF.

J is TRBJ2-7 and V is TRBV18; D not resolved. This CDR3 has 14 amino acids. V was cut by 3 bases and J by 2 bases, with 11 bases left in between. Germline V gene sequence: CDR1 KGHSH, CDR2 LQKENI. CDR3 DNA sequence: TGTGCCAGCTCACCTGGCGCCCTTACCTACGAGCAGTACTTC. Translating it yields CASSPGALTYEQYF.

The sample holds many counts of this clonotype. As DNA, the CDR3 is TGTGCCAGCAGCTTTTCCAGCACAGATACGCAGTATTTT. Translating it yields CASSFSSTDTQYF. The chain carries TRBV7-3 and TRBJ2-3, with no clear D. From germline, CDR1 is SGHTA and CDR2 FQGTGA. V shed 3 bases and J shed 0 bases, with 4 bases lying between them. The CDR3 is 13 amino acids.

The chain employs TRBV4-1 and TRBJ1-5; D may be TRBD1 (5 bases). Trimming left V 4 bases short and J 11 bases short, with 12 bases between. Germline assignment: CDR1 MGHRA and CDR2 YSYEKL. The CDR3 is 12 residues long. The CDR3 DNA sequence: TGCGCCAGCAGCCGCGACAGAGGGACCCAGCATTTT. Protein: CASSRDRGTQHF.

This clonotype appeared a few times. This chain uses TRBV19 with TRBJ1-1; D call uncertain. Germline V gene sequence: CDR1 LNHDA, CDR2 SQIVND (reference sequence). V lost 2 bases and J 3 bases, leaving 10 bases between the germline ends. The CDR3 has 14 amino acids. The CDR3, as DNA: TGTGCCAGTAGTATAATGCCAGAGTACACTGAAGCTTTCTTT. This gives the protein CASSIMPEYTEAFF.

CDR3 in amino acids: CASSLGSISNEQYF. The CDR3 bases are TGCGCCAGCAGCTTGGGAAGTATTTCTAACGAGCAGTACTTC. The chain has TRBV5-1 and TRBJ2-7; D call uncertain. Per germline, CDR1 SGHRS and CDR2 YFSETQ. The CDR3 is made up of 14 amino acids. With 0 bases removed from V and 5 bases from J, the gap between germline ends came to 12 bases.

This clonotype was recorded a few times. One end of the junction fails to match germline, which may point to a read error. The CDR3, as DNA: TGTGCCATCGGTGATTCTTCCTCTGGAAACACCATATATTTT. The encoded protein is CAIGDSSSGNTIYF. V is TRBV10-3 and J is TRBJ1-3; D uncertain. This CDR3 comprises 14 residues. Germline-derived CDR1 and CDR2 are ENHRY and SYGVKD.

The gene calls are TRBV5-1 and TRBJ2-3; D may be TRBD1 (5 bases). This CDR3 is 13 amino acids long. Trimming cost V 3 bases and J 6 bases, with 11 bases left between them. Germline lookup yields CDR1 SGHRS and CDR2 YFSETQ. The CDR3 nucleotides read TGCGCCAGCAGCTCCCCAGGGTTCGATACGCAGTATTTT. It yields the protein CASSSPGFDTQYF.

This clonotype was recorded a few times. The chain is built from TRBV9 and TRBJ1-1; no firm D call. In germline, CDR1 is SGDLS, CDR2 YYNGEE. Trimming stripped 0 bases from V and 5 bases from J, with 8 bases between. The CDR3 is made up of 13 amino acids. CDR3 in DNA: TGTGCCAGCAGCGTAGACTCCGGGACTGAAGCTTTCTTT. Amino acid sequence: CASSVDSGTEAFF.

The chain carries TRBV7-2 and TRBJ2-1; 11 nucleotides line up with TRBD2. The CDR3 consists of 17 residues. V trimming: 0 bases; J trimming: 4 bases; junction bases outside the gene matches: 5. Germline CDR1 and CDR2: SGHTA and FQGNSA. This CDR3 is CASSLASGLAAYNEQFF. The CDR3 nucleotides are TGTGCCAGCAGCTTAGCCTCGGGACTAGCGGCATACAATGAGCAGTTCTTC.

The chain recombines TRBV7-6 with TRBJ1-5, with D possibly matching TRBD1 (5 bases). V dropped 1 base and J dropped 5 bases, with 12 bases sitting between them. Per the germline V gene, CDR1 is SGHVS and CDR2 is FNYEAQ. The CDR3 has 15 residues. CDR3 region: CASSLVSGSDQPQHF. The CDR3 nucleotides are TGTGCCAGCAGCTTAGTTTCAGGGAGCGATCAGCCCCAGCATTTT.

This chain links TRBV20-1 with TRBJ2-1, with TRBD2 matching over 8 bases. Germline CDR1 and CDR2: DFQATT and SNEGSKA (reference sequence). V trimming: 6 bases; J trimming: 7 bases; junction bases outside the gene matches: 8. CDR3 length: 13 amino acids. The CDR3 sequence is CSATGGARNEQFF. The CDR3, as DNA: TGCAGTGCCACGGGGGGGGCCAGAAATGAGCAGTTCTTC.

This chain links TRBV28 with TRBJ2-3; TRBD1 matches 8 bases. Trimming removed 4 bases from V and 4 bases from J; junction bases left unmatched: 10. CDR1 and CDR2 from the germline V gene are MDHEN and SYDVKM. The length of the CDR3 is 16 residues. The chain's CDR3 is CASSSYYRGEADTQYF. CDR3 nucleotide sequence: TGTGCCAGCAGTTCCTATTACAGGGGGGAGGCAGATACGCAGTATTTT.